The 17 T cell receptor beta chains below were found in one sample sequenced in a study of T cells expressing NK-cell markers (TCRdb year 2020). The method was 5' RACE. Sequenced on an Illumina HiSeq 2000. Following reprocessing of the reads by TCRdb, the data hold one row per CDR3 protein sequence and no DNA is available. The sample's clone listing holds about 390,000 distinct CDR3 sequences. The top ten clones comprise about 10% of the sample. Input material: blood T cells: a sorted CD56 or NKG2C T cell subset, CD4+ or CD8+ T cells, or bulk PBMC T cells (not recorded which). The receptors come from a woman between 45 and 60 years old in good health. Donor details come from another sample of the same person, matched by shared clones.

The chain joins TRBV7-9 to TRBJ2-1; TCRdb proposes TRBD2, but this gene call is untestable without DNA. CDR1 and CDR2 (germline): SEHNR, FQNEAQ (reference sequence). The CDR3 sequence is 18 residues long. This CDR3 reads CASSSKLSGRGSYNEQFF.

The chain has TRBV30 and TRBJ2-2. The CDR3 has 15 residues. The germline V gene encodes CDR1 GTSNPN and CDR2 SVGIG (reference sequence). CDR3: CAWTQGVWRTGELFF.

The chain links TRBV24-1 to TRBJ1-5. Germline lookup yields CDR1 KGHDR and CDR2 SFDVKD. The CDR3 is made up of 12 amino acids. The CDR3 loop reads CATSDPLGPQHF.

The J gene is TRBJ1-6, the V gene TRBV20-1. The germline V gene has CDR1 DFQATT and CDR2 SNEGSKA (reference sequence). The CDR3 covers 17 residues. The CDR3 spells CSARDQRQSSYNSPLHF.

V and J are TRBV4-2 and TRBJ2-1; no DNA is available, so the TRBD1 call from TCRdb remains unchecked. Germline V CDR1 and CDR2: LGHNA, YNFKEQ. This CDR3 is built from 18 residues. CDR3 in amino acids: CASSQHSSYDLGIGEQFF.

The J gene is TRBJ2-2, the V gene TRBV3-1. CDR3 length: 14 amino acids. CDR1 is LGHDT and CDR2 is YNNKEL in the germline V gene (reference sequence). CDR3 sequence reads: CASSQGISPGELFF.

This chain links TRBV29-1 with TRBJ2-3; as DNA is missing, the TRBD2 call by TCRdb cannot be tested. The CDR3 loop spans 15 amino acids. Germline CDR1 and CDR2: SQVTM and ANQGSEA. The CDR3 reads CSVVGGGRALDTQYF.

V usage is TRBV7-7 and J usage is TRBJ2-5; TCRdb designates TRBD1, a call that cannot be tested without DNA. Germline values: CDR1 SSHAT, CDR2 FNYEAQ (reference sequence). This CDR3 comprises 14 residues. The CDR3 loop is CASSFGQPGETQYF. The full variable domain, its missing parts supplied by reference TRBV7-7 and TRBJ2-5, is GAGVSQSPRYKVTKRGQDVTLRCDPISSHATLYWYQQALGQGPEFLTYFNYEAQPDKSGLPSDRFSAERPEGSISTLTIQRTEQRDSAMYRCASSFGQPGETQYFGPGTRLLVL.

The chain is built from TRBV5-1 and TRBJ2-7; TCRdb names TRBD2, which stays unverified in the absence of DNA. The CDR3 contains 17 residues. CDR1 is SGHRS and CDR2 is YFSETQ in the germline V gene. CDR3 loop: CASSVGTSGVLSYEQYF.

The chain is built from TRBV5-1 and TRBJ2-2; TCRdb reports TRBD1, a call that lacks DNA to check it against. The CDR3 has 16 amino acids. The germline V gene encodes CDR1 SGHRS and CDR2 YFSETQ. The chain's CDR3 is CASSLRGDRNTGELFF. The entire variable domain, with the rest obtained from reference TRBV5-1 and TRBJ2-2, is as follows: KAGVTQTPRYLIKTRGQQVTLSCSPISGHRSVSWYQQTPGQGLQFLFEYFSETQRNKGNFPGRFSGRQFSNSRSEMNVSTLELGDSALYLCASSLRGDRNTGELFFGEGSRLTVL.

V and J are TRBV27 and TRBJ2-3; TCRdb's D gene call, TRBD2, goes unchecked for lack of DNA. This CDR3 has 12 residues. From germline, CDR1 is MNHEY and CDR2 SMNVEV (reference sequence). Here the CDR3 reads CASSRPLAAQYF.

This chain joins TRBV15 and TRBJ2-7. The CDR3 is 13 residues long. The germline V gene encodes CDR1 LNHNV and CDR2 YYDKDF (reference sequence). The CDR3 loop is CATSRGGTYEQYF.

V and J are TRBV18 and TRBJ2-3. Germline assignment: CDR1 KGHSH and CDR2 LQKENI. The CDR3 consists of 15 residues. This CDR3 reads CASSSGRVSTDTQYF. Together with reference TRBV18 and TRBJ2-3, the CDR3 gives the full variable domain: NAGVMQNPRHLVRRRGQEARLRCSPMKGHSHVYWYRQLPEEGLKFMVYLQKENIIDESGMPKERFSAEFPKEGPSILRIQQVVRGDSAAYFCASSSGRVSTDTQYFGPGTRLTVL.

The chain employs TRBV14 and TRBJ2-5; TCRdb's D gene call, TRBD1, goes unchecked for lack of DNA. Germline lookup yields CDR1 SGHDN and CDR2 FVKESK. CDR3 length: 17 residues. CDR3 amino acids: CASSRRDRVLGRETQYF. The entire variable domain, with the rest obtained from reference TRBV14 and TRBJ2-5, is as follows: EAGVTQFPSHSVIEKGQTVTLRCDPISGHDNLYWYRRVMGKEIKFLLHFVKESKQDESGMPNNRFLAERTGGTYSTLKVQPAELEDSGVYFCASSRRDRVLGRETQYFGPGTRLLVL.

The chain joins TRBV6-1 to TRBJ1-5; with no DNA, the TCRdb D assignment of TRBD1 cannot be verified. Looked up from germline, CDR1 is MNHNS and CDR2 is SASEGT. The CDR3 has 13 amino acids. The CDR3 reads CASTGGSDQPQHF.

The rearrangement joins TRBV3-1 to TRBJ2-6; TCRdb lists TRBD1, though no DNA is available to test this call. CDR1 is LGHDT and CDR2 is YNNKEL in the germline V gene (reference sequence). The CDR3 totals 19 residues. This CDR3 reads CASSQVRGALNLGANVLTF.

The CDR3 sequence is CASSLGGRTIYF. The chain employs TRBV11-2 and TRBJ1-3; without DNA, the TCRdb call of TRBD1 cannot be checked. CDR3 length: 12 residues. Germline V lookup: CDR1 SGHAT, CDR2 FQNNGV.